The 5 T cell receptor beta chains reported below all come from one sample, sequenced in a study of T cells after posttransplantation cyclophosphamide. Here immunoSEQ multiplex PCR was the method, and the copy in TCRdb shows in-frame clones only, minus some. Found here are over 45,000 clones, no singletons; the ten largest cover 2% to 2.5%. Sample: PBMCs. The receptors stem from a man in his forties or fifties in good health, CMV-negative, and a related stem cell transplant donor.

This clone has ten or more counts. Other nucleotide sequences in the sample specify the same CDR3. The chain couples TRBV19 to TRBJ1-5; 7 bases line up with TRBD1. CDR1 is LNHDA and CDR2 is SQIVND in the germline V gene (reference sequence). The CDR3 is 14 amino acids. V shed 7 bases, J shed 2 bases, and the junction held 5 bases outside the gene matches. CDR3 in amino acids: CASNGGGGNQPQHF. CDR3 sequence (DNA): TGTGCCAGTAATGGAGGGGGCGGCAATCAGCCCCAGCATTTT.

This clone was picked up many times. This rearrangement joins TRBV9 to TRBJ2-1; TRBD2 aligns across 11 bases. The CDR3 is 15 amino acids. V lost 4 bases, J lost 5 bases, and 5 bases stayed unmatched. Germline loops: CDR1 SGDLS, CDR2 YYNGEE. In nucleotides, the CDR3 is TGTGCCAGCAGCCTCACTAGCGGGAGCGACAATGAGCAGTTCTTC. Protein sequence: CASSLTSGSDNEQFF. Complete variable domain (other parts from reference TRBV9 and TRBJ2-1): DSGVTQTPKHLITATGQRVTLRCSPRSGDLSVYWYQQSLDQGLQFLIQYYNGEERAKGNILERFSAQQFPDLHSELNLSSLELGDSALYFCASSLTSGSDNEQFFGPGTRLTVL.

This clone was counted at least ten times. V usage is TRBV29-1 and J usage is TRBJ2-1, with D possibly being TRBD1 (6 bases). V was cut by 6 bases and J by 6 bases, with 15 bases left in between. Germline CDR1 and CDR2: SQVTM and ANQGSEA. The CDR3 is 13 amino acids. CDR3 DNA: TGCAGCGTGACAGGACTGGAGACCAATGAGCAGTTCTTC. This sequence encodes CSVTGLETNEQFF.

This clone has a count of ten or more. The V and J genes are TRBV29-1 and TRBJ2-6; D ambiguous. The ends were cut back, 5 bases at V and 4 bases at J, with 12 bases in the middle. The length of the CDR3 is 14 residues. Germline V gives CDR1 SQVTM, CDR2 ANQGSEA. CDR3: CSVKENLGANVLTF. CDR3 nucleotides: TGCAGCGTTAAGGAGAACTTAGGGGCCAACGTCCTGACTTTC.

This clone was seen at least ten times. This chain joins TRBV7-9 and TRBJ1-3; TRBD1 agrees at 7 bases. With 2 bases clipped from V and 8 bases from J, the junction kept 6 bases outside the gene matches. This CDR3 comprises 14 residues. The germline V gene encodes CDR1 SEHNR and CDR2 FQNEAQ (reference sequence). This CDR3 is CASSLTGVGHTIYF. The CDR3 nucleotides read TGTGCCAGCAGCTTAACAGGGGTAGGGCACACCATATATTTT.